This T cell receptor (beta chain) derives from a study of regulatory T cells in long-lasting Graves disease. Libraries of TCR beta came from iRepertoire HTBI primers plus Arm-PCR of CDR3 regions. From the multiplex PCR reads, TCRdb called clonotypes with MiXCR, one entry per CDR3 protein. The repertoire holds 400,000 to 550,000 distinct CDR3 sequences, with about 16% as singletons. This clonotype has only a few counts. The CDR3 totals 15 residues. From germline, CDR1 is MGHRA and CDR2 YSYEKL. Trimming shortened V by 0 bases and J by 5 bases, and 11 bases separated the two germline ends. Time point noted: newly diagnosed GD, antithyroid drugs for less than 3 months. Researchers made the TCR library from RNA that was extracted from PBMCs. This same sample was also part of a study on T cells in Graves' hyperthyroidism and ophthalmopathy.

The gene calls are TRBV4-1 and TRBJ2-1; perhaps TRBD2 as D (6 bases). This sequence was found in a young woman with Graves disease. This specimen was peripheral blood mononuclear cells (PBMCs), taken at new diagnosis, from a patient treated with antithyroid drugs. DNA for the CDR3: TGCGCCAGCAGCCAAGAGGGTCGCGGGAACAATGAGCAGTTCTTC. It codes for CASSQEGRGNNEQFF.